This T cell receptor (beta chain) appears in the sequencing data of a study of breast tumors, draining lymph nodes, adjacent tissues. This clonotype has ten or more counts. The target antigen is unknown. CDR3 length equals 13 residues. J was trimmed by 4 bases and V by 6 bases; bases with no gene match: 2. Germline CDR1 and CDR2: LGHDT and YNNKEL (reference sequence). General study points: Compared with basal-like, luminal-like tumors shared significantly more repertoire with nontumor tissue.

Samples came from axillary lymph nodes draining the breast cancer. TCRdb re-derived calls from the multiplex PCR reads in MiXCR, one entry per CDR3 protein. The repertoire holds about 300,000 distinct CDR3 sequences, with over 30% as singletons. Sequencing input: axillary lymph node tissue. The TCR was taken from a female donor with breast cancer. Some clones in this sample may be carry-over from other donors' samples. This chain connects TRBV3-1 to TRBJ2-5; 10 nucleotides match TRBD2. The CDR3, as DNA: TGTGCCAGCAGGGTAGCGGGAGGAGAGACCCAGTACTTC. Amino acid sequence: CASRVAGGETQYF.